This TCR beta chain comes out of a study of blood T cell repertoires in COVID-19. Study summary: Nucleic acid was either cDNA or gDNA, and it came from T cells, B-cell-depleted T cells, or PBMCs.

Germline-derived CDR1 and CDR2 are LGHDT and YNNKEL (reference sequence). The CDR3 is made up of 16 amino acids. V lost 1 base, J lost 0 bases, and 10 bases lay in between. Original data processing: Using reference gene primer amplification, nucleated cell counts were estimated. Profiling relied on immunoSEQ multiplex PCR, and the TCRdb table lists in-frame clones only, not all of them. V and J calls and clone size come straight from that table; D and trimming were deduced from the DNA. Among hundreds of thousands of clones listed, around nine tenths were seen once. The sequencing sample was made of peripheral blood. The rearrangement uses TRBV3-1 (or the pseudogene TRBV3-2) and TRBJ2-1, with a possible D match to TRBD1 (5 bases). The receptor's source is a man between 60 and 70 years old who had recovered from COVID-19. In DNA, the CDR3 is TGTGCCAGCAGCCAAGGGGGCAGTCACTCCTACAATGAGCAGTTCTTC. Encoded protein: CASSQGGSHSYNEQFF.